The clone carrying this TCR beta chain was picked up a small number of times. Antigen unknown. The J segment lost 4 bases and the V segment lost 5 bases, leaving 6 bases of the junction unmatched. The CDR3 loop spans 14 amino acids. From germline, CDR1 is DFQATT and CDR2 SNEGSKA (reference sequence). The source of the sample is a study of identical twins. Study-wide findings and caveats: With monozygotic twins, out-of-frame TCR alpha sharing exceeded what models estimated.

TCRdb redid the calling of the 5' RACE reads with MiXCR, one entry per CDR3 protein. The data contain fewer than 900,000 distinct CDR3 sequences, about 20% of them singletons. This sample also belongs to another study, concerning T cells expressing NK-cell markers. That study reports: Seropositivity for HCMV was found in seven of the eight sequenced donors, with one seronegative.

The TCR originated in a woman between 18 and 29 years old in good health. The sequenced material came from PBMCs. V gene TRBV20-1 combines with J gene TRBJ2-1; 9 bases align to TRBD2. DNA for the CDR3: TGCAGTGCTCGCTCTAGCGGGGTATACAATGAGCAGTTCTTC. As protein: CSARSSGVYNEQFF.